A single sample gave rise to the 17 T cell receptor beta chains below, sequenced in a study of T cell repertoires in cytomegalovirus infection. These receptors' antigens are unknown. Each CDR3 protein is one row after TCRdb ran MiXCR on the reads. The sample carries 450,000 to 600,000 distinct CDR3 sequences, about 39% recorded once. The sequences come from cultured PBMCs, collected from culture after CMV antigen stimulation. These TCRs come from a human donor in good health (CMV status not recorded). Some clones in this sample may be carry-over from other donors' samples.

This rearrangement joins TRBV18 to TRBJ2-1, with TRBD1 as a possible D gene (5 bases). Germline-derived CDR1 and CDR2 are KGHSH and LQKENI. The CDR3 sequence is 17 residues long. V lost 6 bases and J 4 bases, leaving 22 bases between the germline ends. CDR3 nucleotides: TGTGCCAGCTCCACGGATGGTAGGTCAGGGCCTTACAATGAGCAGTTCTTC. It encodes CASSTDGRSGPYNEQFF.

This clonotype showed up just a few times. The chain combines TRBV11-2 with TRBJ2-7; D is uncertain. V dropped 2 bases and J dropped 0 bases, with 8 bases sitting between them. This CDR3 has 14 residues. The germline V gene encodes CDR1 SGHAT and CDR2 FQNNGV. In nucleotides, the CDR3 is TGTGCCAGCAGCTTAAGGTACAGCTCCTACGAGCAGTACTTC. This gives the protein CASSLRYSSYEQYF.

This chain links TRBV6-6 with TRBJ2-7, with 9 bases matching TRBD2. Germline V gene data show CDR1 as MNHNY and CDR2 as SVGAGI (reference sequence). The CDR3 loop spans 15 amino acids. The J segment lost 5 bases and the V segment lost 4 bases, leaving 9 bases of the junction unmatched. The CDR3 sequence is CASSSLGGTSHEQYF. The DNA of the CDR3 is TGTGCCAGCAGTTCTCTTGGGGGGACTAGCCACGAGCAGTACTTC.

The chain uses TRBV7-9 and TRBJ1-2; D is possibly TRBD1 (5 bases). The CDR3 contains 16 residues. Trimming cost V 1 base and J 3 bases, with 15 bases left between them. CDR1 is SEHNR and CDR2 is FQNEAQ in the germline V gene (reference sequence). The CDR3 region has the DNA TGTGCCAGCAGCTTAGGACAGTCAAAAACCCACTATGGCTACACCTTC. This codes for CASSLGQSKTHYGYTF. Combining the CDR3 with reference TRBV7-9 and TRBJ1-2 gives the whole variable domain DTGVSQNPRHKITKRGQNVTFRCDPISEHNRLYWYRQTLGQGPEFLTYFQNEAQLEKSRLLSDRFSAERPKGSFSTLEIQRTEQGDSAMYLCASSLGQSKTHYGYTFGSGTRLTVV.

The gene calls are TRBV7-2 and TRBJ1-2; D gene ambiguous. The CDR3 has 14 amino acids. Germline CDR1 is SGHTA and CDR2 is FQGNSA. V shed 2 bases and J shed 2 bases, with 9 bases lying between them. The DNA for the CDR3 is TGTGCCAGCAGCTTAAGGGATTCCAACTATGGCTACACCTTC. It encodes CASSLRDSNYGYTF. Variable domain in full (rest from reference TRBV7-2 and TRBJ1-2): GAGVSQSPSNKVTEKGKDVELRCDPISGHTALYWYRQSLGQGLEFLIYFQGNSAPDKSGLPSDRFSAERTGGSVSTLTIQRTQQEDSAVYLCASSLRDSNYGYTFGSGTRLTVV.

This clonotype was seen more than once but under ten times. V gene TRBV7-8 combines with J gene TRBJ1-2; D remains ambiguous. Trimming removed 3 bases at V and 1 base at J, with 12 bases between. The V gene's germline CDR1 is SGHVS and CDR2 FQNEAQ. This CDR3 is 15 amino acids long. The CDR3 reads CASSLIGGVNYGYTF. CDR3 DNA: TGTGCCAGCAGCTTGATAGGTGGGGTTAACTATGGCTACACCTTC. Drawing the rest from reference TRBV7-8 and TRBJ1-2, the complete variable domain is GAGVSQSPRYKVAKRGQDVALRCDPISGHVSLFWYQQALGQGPEFLTYFQNEAQLDKSGLPSDRFFAERPEGSVSTLKIQRTQQEDSAVYLCASSLIGGVNYGYTFGSGTRLTVV.

This chain connects TRBV12-3 or TRBV12-4 to TRBJ2-7; D call uncertain. The CDR3 is 16 amino acids. Deletions cut 8 bases from V and 0 bases from J, with 20 bases between. This CDR3 reads CASARGRRYFSYEQYF. The DNA for the CDR3 is TGTGCCAGCGCCCGTGGGCGGCGGTACTTCTCCTACGAGCAGTACTTC.

The J gene is TRBJ2-6, the V gene TRBV25-1; D may be TRBD1 (6 bases). V shed 2 bases and J shed 2 bases, with 10 bases lying between them. Germline lookup yields CDR1 MGHDK and CDR2 SYGVNS. The CDR3 has 16 amino acids. The CDR3 loop is CASSETPGAGANVLTF. The CDR3 coding sequence is TGTGCCAGCAGTGAAACACCAGGGGCTGGGGCCAACGTCCTGACTTTC. Drawing the rest from reference TRBV25-1 and TRBJ2-6, the complete variable domain is EADIYQTPRYLVIGTGKKITLECSQTMGHDKMYWYQQDPGMELHLIHYSYGVNSTEKGDLSSESTVSRIRTEHFPLTLESARPSHTSQYLCASSETPGAGANVLTFGAGSRLTVL.

The rearrangement joins TRBV5-4 to TRBJ2-2, with D tentatively TRBD1 (5 bases). Germline lookup yields CDR1 SGHNT and CDR2 YYREEE (reference sequence). Between the trimmed V and J ends, which lost 5 bases and 1 base, there was a span of 9 bases. The CDR3 consists of 14 residues. The CDR3 DNA reads TGTGCCAGCAGGGGGCTCCTGAACACCGGGGAGCTGTTTTTT. This translates into CASRGLLNTGELFF.

V is TRBV12-3 or TRBV12-4 and J is TRBJ2-2; D is undetermined. CDR3 length equals 15 residues. V gave up 5 bases and J gave up 0 bases, with 10 bases separating them. CDR3 nucleotide sequence: TGTGCCAGCAGTATCACAGCAACGAACACCGGGGAGCTGTTTTTT. Its translation is CASSITATNTGELFF.

J is TRBJ2-5 and V is TRBV3-1; D is uncertain. V lost 3 bases, J lost 5 bases, and 13 bases lay in between. The CDR3 covers 14 residues. Germline V gene sequence: CDR1 LGHDT, CDR2 YNNKEL (reference sequence). The CDR3 region is CASSHPDSGETQYF. The CDR3 DNA reads TGTGCCAGCAGCCATCCTGACTCTGGGGAGACCCAGTACTTC.

This clonotype was seen a few times. The J gene is TRBJ1-5, the V gene TRBV19; TRBD1 matches at 9 bases. The CDR3 extends over 17 amino acids. V gave up 6 bases and J gave up 4 bases; unmatched junction bases: 13. Looked up from germline, CDR1 is LNHDA and CDR2 is SQIVND (reference sequence). This chain's CDR3 is CASRGQGSSDANQPQHF. In nucleotides, the CDR3 is TGTGCCAGTAGGGGACAGGGCAGTTCAGACGCTAATCAGCCCCAGCATTTT.

This clonotype appeared once. At one end the junction does not follow the germline gene, possibly because of a read error. The chain uses TRBV10-3 and TRBJ1-1; D might be TRBD1 (5 bases). This CDR3 is 13 amino acids long. Germline CDR1 is ENHRY and CDR2 is SYGVKD. The CDR3 spells CANSEQGNTEAFF. CDR3 nucleotide sequence: TGTGCCAACAGTGAGCAGGGTAACACTGAAGCTTTCTTT.

The chain combines TRBV20-1 with TRBJ1-1; D gene unclear. There are 13 residues in the CDR3. In germline, CDR1 is DFQATT, CDR2 SNEGSKA (reference sequence). Trimming removed 2 bases from V and 0 bases from J, with 7 bases in between. CDR3 sequence: CSARQDMNTEAFF. DNA of the CDR3: TGCAGTGCTAGACAGGATATGAACACTGAAGCTTTCTTT.

This clonotype occurred a few times. The rearrangement links TRBV7-6 to TRBJ2-7; tentatively, D is TRBD2 (6 bases). This CDR3 is built from 13 residues. Trimming pared 6 bases from V and 1 base from J, leaving 10 bases between. Germline CDR1 and CDR2: SGHVS and FNYEAQ. CDR3 protein: CASRGGASYEQYF. Written as DNA, the CDR3 is TGTGCCAGCAGAGGCGGGGCTTCCTACGAGCAGTACTTC.

The J gene is TRBJ1-2, the V gene TRBV5-1; D uncertain. V was pared by 4 bases and J by 8 bases, with 15 bases between. The CDR3 extends over 13 amino acids. Germline-derived CDR1 and CDR2 are SGHRS and YFSETQ. CDR3 sequence reads: CASSTDPLDGYTF. The CDR3 DNA reads TGCGCCAGCAGCACTGATCCTCTAGACGGCTACACCTTC.

This rearrangement joins TRBV6-1 to TRBJ2-1, with TRBD2 identical over 8 bases. Germline V lookup: CDR1 MNHNS, CDR2 SASEGT. The CDR3 contains 15 residues. V gave up 2 bases and J gave up 0 bases; unmatched junction bases: 0. CDR3 region: CASSELAGSYNEQFF. The DNA for the CDR3 is TGTGCCAGCAGTGAACTAGCGGGCTCCTACAATGAGCAGTTCTTC.